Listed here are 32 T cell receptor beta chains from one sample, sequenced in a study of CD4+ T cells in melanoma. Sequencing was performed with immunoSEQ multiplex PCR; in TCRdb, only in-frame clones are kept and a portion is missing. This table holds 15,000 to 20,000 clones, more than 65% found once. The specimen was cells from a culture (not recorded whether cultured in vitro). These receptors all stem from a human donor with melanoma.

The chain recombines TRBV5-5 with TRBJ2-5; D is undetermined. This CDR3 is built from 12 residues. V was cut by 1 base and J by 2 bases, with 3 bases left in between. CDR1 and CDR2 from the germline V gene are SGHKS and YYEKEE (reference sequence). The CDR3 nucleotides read TGTGCCAGCAGCTTGCCGCAAGAGACCCAGTACTTC. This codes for CASSLPQETQYF.

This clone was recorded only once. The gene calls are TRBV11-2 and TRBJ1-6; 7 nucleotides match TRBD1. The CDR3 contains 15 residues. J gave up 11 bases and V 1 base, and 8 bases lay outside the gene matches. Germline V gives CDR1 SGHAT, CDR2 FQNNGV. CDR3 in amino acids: CASSLGTGVGAPLHF. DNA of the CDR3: TGTGCCAGCAGCTTAGGAACAGGGGTTGGAGCACCCCTCCACTTT.

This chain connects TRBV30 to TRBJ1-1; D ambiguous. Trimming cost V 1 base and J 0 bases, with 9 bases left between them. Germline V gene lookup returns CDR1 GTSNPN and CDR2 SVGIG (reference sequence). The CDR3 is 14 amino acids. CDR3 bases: TGTGCCTGGAGTGGGGTGGTAGTGAACACTGAAGCTTTCTTT. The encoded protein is CAWSGVVVNTEAFF.

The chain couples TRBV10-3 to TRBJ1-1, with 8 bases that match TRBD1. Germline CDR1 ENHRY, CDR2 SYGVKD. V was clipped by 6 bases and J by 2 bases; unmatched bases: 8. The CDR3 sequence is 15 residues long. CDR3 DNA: TGTGCCATCAGAGATGGGGGACAGGACAACACTGAAGCTTTCTTT. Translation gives CAIRDGGQDNTEAFF.

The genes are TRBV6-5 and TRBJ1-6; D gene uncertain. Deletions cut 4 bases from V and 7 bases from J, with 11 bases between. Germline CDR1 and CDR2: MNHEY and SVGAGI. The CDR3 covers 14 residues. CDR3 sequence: CASSSWRWNSPLHF. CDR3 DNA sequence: TGTGCCAGCAGTTCCTGGAGATGGAATTCACCCCTCCACTTT.

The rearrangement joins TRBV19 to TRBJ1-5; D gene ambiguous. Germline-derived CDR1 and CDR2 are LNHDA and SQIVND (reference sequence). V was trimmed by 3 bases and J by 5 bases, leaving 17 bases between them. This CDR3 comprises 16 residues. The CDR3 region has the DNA TGTGCCAGTAGTATGGCCGGGGTTAGAGCCTATCAGCCCCAGCATTTT. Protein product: CASSMAGVRAYQPQHF. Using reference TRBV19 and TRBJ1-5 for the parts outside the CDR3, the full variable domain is DGGITQSPKYLFRKEGQNVTLSCEQNLNHDAMYWYRQDPGQGLRLIYYSQIVNDFQKGDIAEGYSVSREKKESFPLTVTSAQKNPTAFYLCASSMAGVRAYQPQHFGDGTRLSIL.

The CDR3: CATSPLLGGYTQYF. CDR3 bases: TGTGCCACCAGCCCTCTCCTGGGCGGGTATACGCAGTATTTT. The chain joins TRBV15 to TRBJ2-3, with D maybe TRBD2 (5 bases). Between the trimmed V and J ends, which lost 5 bases and 7 bases, there was a span of 16 bases. The V gene's germline CDR1 is LNHNV and CDR2 YYDKDF (reference sequence). The CDR3 is 14 residues long.

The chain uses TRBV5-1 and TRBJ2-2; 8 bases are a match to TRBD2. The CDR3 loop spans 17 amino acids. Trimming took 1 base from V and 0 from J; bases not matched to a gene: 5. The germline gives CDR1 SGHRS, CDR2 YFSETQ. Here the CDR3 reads CASSLSLAGTNTGELFF. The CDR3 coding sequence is TGCGCCAGCAGCTTGAGCTTAGCGGGGACGAACACCGGGGAGCTGTTTTTT. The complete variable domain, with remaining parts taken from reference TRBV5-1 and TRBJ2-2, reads KAGVTQTPRYLIKTRGQQVTLSCSPISGHRSVSWYQQTPGQGLQFLFEYFSETQRNKGNFPGRFSGRQFSNSRSEMNVSTLELGDSALYLCASSLSLAGTNTGELFFGEGSRLTVL.

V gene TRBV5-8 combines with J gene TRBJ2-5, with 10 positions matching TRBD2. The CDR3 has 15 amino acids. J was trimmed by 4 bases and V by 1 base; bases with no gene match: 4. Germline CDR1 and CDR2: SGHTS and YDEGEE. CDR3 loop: CASSLRLAGGETQYF. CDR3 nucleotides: TGTGCCAGCAGCTTGCGACTAGCGGGTGGAGAGACCCAGTACTTC.

CDR3: CASSPGLAGDSTDTQYF. CDR3 nucleotide sequence: TGCGCCAGCAGCCCTGGCCTAGCGGGGGACAGCACAGATACGCAGTATTTT. This sequence joins TRBV5-1 and TRBJ2-3; 10 bases agree with TRBD2. This CDR3 has 17 amino acids. Germline V gives CDR1 SGHRS, CDR2 YFSETQ. V trimming: 4 bases; J trimming: 0 bases; junction bases outside the gene matches: 8.

The CDR3: CASSFAGTSPLHF. The CDR3 nucleotides read TGTGCCAGCAGCTTTGCAGGGACCTCACCCCTCCACTTT. The chain links TRBV7-6 to TRBJ1-6, with D possibly matching TRBD1 (5 bases). CDR3 length: 13 residues. V was cut by 3 bases and J by 10 bases, with 10 bases left in between. Germline V lookup: CDR1 SGHVS, CDR2 FNYEAQ.

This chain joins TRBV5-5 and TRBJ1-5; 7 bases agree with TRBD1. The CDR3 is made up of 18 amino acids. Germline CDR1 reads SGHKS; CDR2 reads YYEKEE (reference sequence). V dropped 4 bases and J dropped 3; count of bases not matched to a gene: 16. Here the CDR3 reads CASSGDSPSSADNQPQHF. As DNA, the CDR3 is TGTGCCAGCAGCGGGGACAGCCCAAGCAGTGCCGACAATCAGCCCCAGCATTTT.

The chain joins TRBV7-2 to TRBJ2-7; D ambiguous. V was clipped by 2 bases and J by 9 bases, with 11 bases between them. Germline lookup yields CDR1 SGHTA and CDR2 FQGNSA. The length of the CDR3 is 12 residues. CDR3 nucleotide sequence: TGTGCCAGCAGCTTATTCGGGCTGGGGCAGTACTTC. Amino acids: CASSLFGLGQYF.

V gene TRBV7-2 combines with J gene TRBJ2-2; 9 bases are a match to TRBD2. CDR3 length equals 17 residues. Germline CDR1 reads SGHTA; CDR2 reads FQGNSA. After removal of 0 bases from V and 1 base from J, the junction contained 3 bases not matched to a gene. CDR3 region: CASSLAAGGLNTGELFF. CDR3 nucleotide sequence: TGTGCCAGCAGCTTAGCAGCGGGGGGTTTGAACACCGGGGAGCTGTTTTTT.

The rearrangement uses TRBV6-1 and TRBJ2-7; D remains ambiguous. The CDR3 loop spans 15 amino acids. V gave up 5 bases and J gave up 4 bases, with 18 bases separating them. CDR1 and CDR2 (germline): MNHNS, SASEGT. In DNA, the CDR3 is TGTGCCAGCAGTCTCATTACGTGGCCCCTTTACGAGCAGTACTTC. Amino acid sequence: CASSLITWPLYEQYF.

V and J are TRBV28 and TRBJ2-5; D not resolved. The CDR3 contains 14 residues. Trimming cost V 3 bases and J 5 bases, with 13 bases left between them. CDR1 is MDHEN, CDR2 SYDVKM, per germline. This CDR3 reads CASSLPLLLETQYF. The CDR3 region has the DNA TGTGCCAGCAGTTTGCCCTTACTATTGGAGACCCAGTACTTC.

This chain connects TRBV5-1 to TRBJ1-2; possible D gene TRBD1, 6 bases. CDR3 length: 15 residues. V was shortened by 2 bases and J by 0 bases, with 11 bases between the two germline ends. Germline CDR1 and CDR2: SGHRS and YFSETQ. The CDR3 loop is CASSFLQGANYGYTF. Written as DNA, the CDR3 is TGCGCCAGCAGCTTCCTACAGGGAGCTAACTATGGCTACACCTTC.

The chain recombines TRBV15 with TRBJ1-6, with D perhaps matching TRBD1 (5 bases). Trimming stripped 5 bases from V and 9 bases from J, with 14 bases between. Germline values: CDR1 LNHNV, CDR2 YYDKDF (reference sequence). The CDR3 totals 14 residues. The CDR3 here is CATSLDRGGSPLHF. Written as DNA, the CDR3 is TGTGCCACCAGCTTAGACAGAGGCGGTTCACCCCTCCACTTT.

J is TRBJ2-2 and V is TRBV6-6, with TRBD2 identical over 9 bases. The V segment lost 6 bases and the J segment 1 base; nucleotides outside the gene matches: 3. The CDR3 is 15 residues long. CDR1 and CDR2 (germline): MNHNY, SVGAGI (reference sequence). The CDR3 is CASRHSGGNTGELFF. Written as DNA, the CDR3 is TGTGCCAGCAGACATAGCGGGGGGAACACCGGGGAGCTGTTTTTT.

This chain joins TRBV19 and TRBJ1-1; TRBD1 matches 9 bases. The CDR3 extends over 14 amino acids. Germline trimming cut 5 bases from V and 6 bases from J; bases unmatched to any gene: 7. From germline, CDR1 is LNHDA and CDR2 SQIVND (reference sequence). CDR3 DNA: TGTGCCAGTAGTTCCGGGACAGGGAAGGCTGAAGCTTTCTTT. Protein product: CASSSGTGKAEAFF.

CDR3 nucleotide sequence: TGCGCCAGCGAGACAGGGGGCTCGTCCGGGGAGCTGTTTTTT. It is translated as CASETGGSSGELFF. V and J are TRBV5-1 and TRBJ2-2; 10 bases line up with TRBD1. The CDR3 is 14 amino acids. Germline V CDR1 and CDR2: SGHRS, YFSETQ. After removal of 7 bases from V and 6 bases from J, the junction contained 6 bases not matched to a gene. Using reference TRBV5-1 and TRBJ2-2 for the parts outside the CDR3, the full variable domain is KAGVTQTPRYLIKTRGQQVTLSCSPISGHRSVSWYQQTPGQGLQFLFEYFSETQRNKGNFPGRFSGRQFSNSRSEMNVSTLELGDSALYLCASETGGSSGELFFGEGSRLTVL.

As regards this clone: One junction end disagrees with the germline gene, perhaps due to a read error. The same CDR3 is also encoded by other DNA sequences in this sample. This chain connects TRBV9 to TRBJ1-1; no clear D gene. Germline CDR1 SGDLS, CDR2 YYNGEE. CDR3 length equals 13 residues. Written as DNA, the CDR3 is TGTGCCAGCAGTGGGCGGTTGAACACTGAAGCCTTCTTT. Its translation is CASSGRLNTEAFF.

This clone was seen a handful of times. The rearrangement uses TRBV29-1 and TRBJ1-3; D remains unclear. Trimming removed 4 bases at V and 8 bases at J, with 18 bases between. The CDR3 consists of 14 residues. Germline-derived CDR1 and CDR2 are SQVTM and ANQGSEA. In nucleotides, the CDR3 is TGCAGCGTTGTGCTTTTCGGCGCTAGGGACACCATATATTTT. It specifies CSVVLFGARDTIYF.

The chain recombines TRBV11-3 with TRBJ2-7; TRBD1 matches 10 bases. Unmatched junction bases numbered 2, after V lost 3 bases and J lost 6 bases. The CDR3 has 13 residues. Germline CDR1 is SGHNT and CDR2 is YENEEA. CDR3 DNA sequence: TGTGCCAGCAGCTTGAGGGACAGGGGCGAGCAGTACTTC. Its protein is CASSLRDRGEQYF. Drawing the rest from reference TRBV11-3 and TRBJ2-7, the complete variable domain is EAGVVQSPRYKIIEKKQPVAFWCNPISGHNTLYWYLQNLGQGPELLIRYENEEAVDDSQLPKDRFSAERLKGVDSTLKIQPAELGDSAVYLCASSLRDRGEQYFGPGTRLTVT.

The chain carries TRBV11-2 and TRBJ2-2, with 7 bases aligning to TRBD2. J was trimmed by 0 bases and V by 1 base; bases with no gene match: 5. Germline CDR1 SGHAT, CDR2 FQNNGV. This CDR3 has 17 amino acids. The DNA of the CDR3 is TGTGCCAGCAGCTTAGTGTGGCGGGGGACGAACACCGGGGAGCTGTTTTTT. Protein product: CASSLVWRGTNTGELFF.

CDR3 sequence (DNA): TGTGCCTGGACAAACAGGGTATCGGGGGAGCAGTACTTC. Amino acids: CAWTNRVSGEQYF. The chain has TRBV30 and TRBJ2-7; D is perhaps TRBD1 (6 bases). V lost 4 bases to trimming and J lost 7 bases, with 17 bases between them. The CDR3 contains 13 residues. CDR1 is GTSNPN, CDR2 SVGIG, per germline (reference sequence).

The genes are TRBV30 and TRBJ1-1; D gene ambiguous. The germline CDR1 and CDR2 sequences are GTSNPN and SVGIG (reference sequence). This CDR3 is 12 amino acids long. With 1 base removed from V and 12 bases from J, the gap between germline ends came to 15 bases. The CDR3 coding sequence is TGTGCCTGGAGTGGACCGAGGGTGGAAACTTTCTTT. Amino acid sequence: CAWSGPRVETFF.

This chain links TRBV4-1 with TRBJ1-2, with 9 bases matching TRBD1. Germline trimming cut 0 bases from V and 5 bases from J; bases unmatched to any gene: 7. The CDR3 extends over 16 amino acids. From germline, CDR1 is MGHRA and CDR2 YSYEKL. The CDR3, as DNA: TGCGCCAGCAGCCAAGATGCGGGAGGACAGGGGTATGGCTACACCTTC. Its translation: CASSQDAGGQGYGYTF.

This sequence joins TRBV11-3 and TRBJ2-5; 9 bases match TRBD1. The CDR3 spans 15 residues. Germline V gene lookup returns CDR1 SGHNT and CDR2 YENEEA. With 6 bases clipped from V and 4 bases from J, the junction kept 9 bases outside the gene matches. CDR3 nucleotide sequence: TGTGCCAGCAGTACACAGGGGGCGCATGGAGAGACCCAGTACTTC. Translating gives CASSTQGAHGETQYF.

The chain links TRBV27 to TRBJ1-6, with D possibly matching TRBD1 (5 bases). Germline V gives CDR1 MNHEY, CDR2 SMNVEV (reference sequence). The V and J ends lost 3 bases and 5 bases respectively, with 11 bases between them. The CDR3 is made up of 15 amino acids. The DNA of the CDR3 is TGTGCCAGCAGTTTTAAGGGGACTAATAATTCACCCCTCCACTTT. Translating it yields CASSFKGTNNSPLHF.

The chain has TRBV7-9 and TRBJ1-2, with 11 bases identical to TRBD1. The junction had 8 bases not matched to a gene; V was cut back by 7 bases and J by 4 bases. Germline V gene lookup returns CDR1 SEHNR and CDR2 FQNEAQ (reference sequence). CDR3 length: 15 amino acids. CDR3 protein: CASTRTGGWGYGYTF. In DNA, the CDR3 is TGTGCCAGCACCAGGACAGGGGGCTGGGGCTATGGCTACACCTTC.

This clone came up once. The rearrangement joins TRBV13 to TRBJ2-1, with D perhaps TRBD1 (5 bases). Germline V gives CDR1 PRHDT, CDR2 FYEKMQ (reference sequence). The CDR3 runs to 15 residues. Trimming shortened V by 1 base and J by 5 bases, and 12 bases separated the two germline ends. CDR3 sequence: CASSLDLGADNEQFF. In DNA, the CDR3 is TGTGCCAGCAGCTTAGATCTAGGGGCCGACAATGAGCAGTTCTTC.